This TCR beta chain emerged from a study of read filtering for tumor transcriptome and immune sequencing (dated by TCRdb to the early 2020s). About the study as a whole: Of the patients in the cohort, 16 to 20 were male and over twelve were female, and their mean age was about 69 years, with a range of about 45 to 85. By revised international staging, fewer than ten patients were R-ISS I, over 15 were R-ISS II and about seven were R-ISS III. Whole-transcriptome libraries were prepared with the TruSeq RNA Access Library Prep Kit after DNase treatment. TCR-region mapped reads per sample ranged from about 3.5 to 11 million with IR-seq versus only roughly 85 to 1,300 with RNA-seq. Using the same bone marrow samples, the study compared TCR repertoires obtained by targeted immune repertoire sequencing with those obtained by bulk whole-transcriptome sequencing. One main goal was a read-filtering strategy for immune repertoire data, in particular deciding whether clonotypes backed by only one read should be removed.

Turning to this clonotype: Which antigen it targets is not known. No base qualities exist here, and no much larger clone lies one base off it.

The germline V and J ends show losses of 5 bases and 3 bases respectively, and no gene match explains 6 bases of the junction. Taken from cysteine to phenylalanine, the CDR3 has 15 residues. Only CDR3 DNA is held: 45 bases, read in frame from base 1. CDR1 and CDR2 are read off the germline V gene as SGHDT and YYEEEE. TCR libraries were constructed from roughly 400 ng RNA using the Immunoverse kit, and molecular barcoded adaptors covering alpha/delta and beta/gamma chains were employed. TCR library preparation used the same RNA that was used for transcriptome sequencing. Sequencing of the TCR libraries was done on an Illumina HiSeq 4000 with 2 x 150 cycles. Per the original workflow: With MiXCR, TCR reads were aligned to human V, D, J and C references and assembled into CDR3 clonotypes, with quality filtering and error correction included. Clonotype counts and gene usage diversity were analyzed with the tcR package in R. For inspection of raw mapping reads, RNA-seq reads were mapped by STAR aligner version 2.5.3a onto GRCh37 of the human genome. To test how sequencing depth affected the clonotypes detected, IR-seq fastq files were randomly downsampled with Seqtk 1.3. Starting from the raw public reads, TCRdb applied fastp trimming at Q25, assembled clones with MiXCR and retained in-frame beta chains. Rows merge per CDR3 protein into single entries with the most common DNA and genes. TCRdb's processing, not the authors' own work, is the source of the V and J calls. For this sample the table gives 93,000 or so distinct CDR3 sequences, of which 20% to 25% were detected only once. The top ten clones comprise 11% of the sample.

Every patient had bone marrow sampled at the time of active disease. Isolation of bone marrow mononuclear cells was performed by Ficoll-Hypaque density gradient centrifugation. To remove myeloma plasma cells, the cells were labeled with CD138 magnetic microbeads on a MACS separator, and CD138-negative cells were then collected by negative selection. Purity of the isolated cells was checked by flow cytometry on an Attune NxT using CD138 antibodies. Total RNA was extracted with TRIzol reagent and quantified with a NanoDrop spectrophotometer. For each patient, paired RNA-seq and IR-seq were run on the CD138-negative bone marrow sample from that patient. The full study reports these points: Clonotypes were captured by IR-seq at much higher depth and more reliably than by RNA-seq, and smaller IR-seq throughput was sufficient for identification of most shared clonotypes. The correlation between IR-seq and RNA-seq shared clonotype proportions rose when single-read clonotypes were removed. The sorted CD138-negative fraction was a mixed bone marrow immune population, not purified T cells. In IR-seq, single-read clonotypes were roughly four fifths of clonotypes but 3.5% to 4% of total reads; in RNA-seq they were 74.6% of clonotypes and approximately 40% of reads.

The material sequenced was a population of CD138-negative cells sorted from bone marrow. In the paper's terms, the cell subset or site label means: bone marrow mononuclear cells depleted of CD138+ plasma/myeloma cells by negative magnetic selection. The rearrangement joined TRBV5-6 to TRBJ2-4, and 9 bases in between align with TRBD1. The receptor was derived from a donor aged 40 or older with multiple myeloma. In nucleotides, the sequence is TGTGCCAGCAGTCCGACAGGGGGAGGCAAAAACATTCAGTACTTC. It translates as CASSPTGGGKNIQYF.